Listed below are T cell receptor beta chains from one sample, sequenced in a study of T cells in Graves' hyperthyroidism and ophthalmopathy. In TCRdb, the multiplex PCR reads were re-called with MiXCR into one record per CDR3 protein. The data show about 300,000 distinct CDR3 sequences, 25% to 30% seen once. Sequences were obtained from blood. The receptors derive from a man in his forties with Graves' hyperthyroidism that later progressed to Graves' ophthalmopathy. Each CDR3 is given with its conserved first and last residue. A D gene is named only where the DNA matches it firmly. Part of the rows lack a size; the others show once, few, many or a class for expanded clones.

CDR3 DNA | CDR3 protein | clone size | D gene | J gene | V gene
TGCAGTGGCACTACAGGGGATCCTTACGAGCAGTACTTC | CSGTTGDPYEQYF | many | TRBD1 | TRBJ2-7 | TRBV20-1
TGTGCCAGCAGTGGGGGGACGGATGGCTACACCTTC | CASSGGTDGYTF | many | . | TRBJ1-2 | TRBV28
TGTGCCAGCAGTGAAGGAAGCTCCCGTCTGCACGAGCAGTACTTC | CASSEGSSRLHEQYF | many | . | TRBJ2-7 | TRBV2
TGTGCCAGCAGTCTCTGGACAGGCGCCTCTGGAAACACCATATATTTT | CASSLWTGASGNTIYF | few | TRBD1 | TRBJ1-3 | TRBV28
TGTGCCAGCAGGACCACAGGGGCATCCAACACCGGGGAGCTGTTTTTT | CASRTTGASNTGELFF | many | TRBD1 | TRBJ2-2 | TRBV6-1
TGTGCCAGCAGTTTTCGAGCTTCCACAGATACGCAGTATTTT | CASSFRASTDTQYF | many | . | TRBJ2-3 | TRBV12-3/TRBV12-4
TGTGCCAGCAGCCCTTCGGGGAGGGTCTATGGCTACACCTTC | CASSPSGRVYGYTF | once | . | TRBJ1-2 | TRBV13
TGCAGTGCGACCGCCGGGACGTTAGGGGCCAACGTCCTGACTTTC | CSATAGTLGANVLTF | many | . | TRBJ2-6 | TRBV20-1
TGTGCCATCAGTGACCCGACAGGGCCCGCGGGGGAGCAGTACTTC | CAISDPTGPAGEQYF | . | . | TRBJ2-7 | TRBV10-3
TGTGCCAGCAGTTTTTCTTTAGAGACCCAGTACTTC | CASSFSLETQYF | . | . | TRBJ2-5 | TRBV28
TGTGCCAGCACTAACGCAAGGGGGCTTTGGGAGACCCAGTACTTC | CASTNARGLWETQYF | many | TRBD1 | TRBJ2-5 | TRBV6-1
TGTGCCAGCAGCCCAGACCTAGTGAAGACCCAGTACTTC | CASSPDLVKTQYF | many | . | TRBJ2-5 | TRBV11-2
TGTGCCTGGACCAGACAGGGGGCCACTGAAGCTTTCTTT | CAWTRQGATEAFF | . | TRBD1 | TRBJ1-1 | TRBV30
TGTGCCAGCAGCCATGGACAGTATTCCACTGAAGCTTTCTTT | CASSHGQYSTEAFF | . | . | TRBJ1-1 | TRBV12-3/TRBV12-4
TGTGCCAGCAGTCCCCGGCACAGGGGTAGTGTTCTGGACAGCAATCAGCCCCAGCATTTT | CASSPRHRGSVLDSNQPQHF | . | TRBD1 | TRBJ1-5 | TRBV6-2/TRBV6-3
TGTGCCAGTGAGGGAGAAACTAACTATGGCTACACCTTC | CASEGETNYGYTF | many | . | TRBJ1-2 | TRBV7-9
TGTGCCAGCAGTTACCCAGTCGGGGCACGGCAGCCCCAGCATTTT | CASSYPVGARQPQHF | many | . | TRBJ1-5 | TRBV6-2/TRBV6-3
TGCAGTGCCCCACCCGGGACAGGGATGGCAGAGACCCAGTACTTC | CSAPPGTGMAETQYF | . | TRBD1 | TRBJ2-5 | TRBV20-1
TGCGCCAGCAGATCGGGATTCCCGAACACCGGGGAGCTGTTTTTT | CASRSGFPNTGELFF | many | . | TRBJ2-2 | TRBV5-1
TGTGCCAGCAGTGAATATAGCGGGAGGGCCTACGAGCAGTACTTC | CASSEYSGRAYEQYF | many | TRBD2 | TRBJ2-7 | TRBV6-1
TGTGCCAGCAGAAGACAGGGATCGGGGGAGCTGTTTTTT | CASRRQGSGELFF | . | TRBD1 | TRBJ2-2 | TRBV6-1
TGTGCCATCAGTGCCGGACAGGGGAACACTGAAGCTTTCTTT | CAISAGQGNTEAFF | many | TRBD1 | TRBJ1-1 | TRBV10-3
TGTGCCAGCAGTCCACTAGCGGGGGGAACAGATACGCAGTATTTT | CASSPLAGGTDTQYF | many | TRBD2 | TRBJ2-3 | TRBV2
TGTGCCAGCAGTCAAGGGACAGCTTTTTACGAGCAGTACTTC | CASSQGTAFYEQYF | many | TRBD1 | TRBJ2-7 | TRBV12-3/TRBV12-4
TGTGCCAGCAGTCTCGGACTAGCGGGAGGGAAGTACGAGCAGTACTTC | CASSLGLAGGKYEQYF | . | TRBD2 | TRBJ2-7 | TRBV12-3/TRBV12-4
TGTGCCAGCAGTTTCGTGCGGGGGGCCGGCTATGGCTACACCTTC | CASSFVRGAGYGYTF | few | . | TRBJ1-2 | TRBV12-3/TRBV12-4
TGTGCCAGCAGTCCTACAAGGGCAGGGACCCAGTACTTC | CASSPTRAGTQYF | few | . | TRBJ2-5 | TRBV12-3/TRBV12-4
TGTGCCAGCTCACCACCTACAGGGCTGGGAAACACCATATATTTT | CASSPPTGLGNTIYF | few | . | TRBJ1-3 | TRBV18
TGTGCCTGGAGTGTTCAACAGGGCGCCTATGGCTACACCTTC | CAWSVQQGAYGYTF | many | . | TRBJ1-2 | TRBV30
TGTGCCAGCAGAAAGACAGGGGGTGAAGCTTTCTTT | CASRKTGGEAFF | . | TRBD1 | TRBJ1-1 | TRBV6-1
TGTGCCAGTAGTATAGGTCCGCCGACCCAGTACTTC | CASSIGPPTQYF | many | . | TRBJ2-5 | TRBV19
TGTGCCAGCAGTTCCGCCCGTAGGGGCAGGAGCGCAGATACGCAGTATTTT | CASSSARRGRSADTQYF | many | . | TRBJ2-3 | TRBV6-2/TRBV6-3